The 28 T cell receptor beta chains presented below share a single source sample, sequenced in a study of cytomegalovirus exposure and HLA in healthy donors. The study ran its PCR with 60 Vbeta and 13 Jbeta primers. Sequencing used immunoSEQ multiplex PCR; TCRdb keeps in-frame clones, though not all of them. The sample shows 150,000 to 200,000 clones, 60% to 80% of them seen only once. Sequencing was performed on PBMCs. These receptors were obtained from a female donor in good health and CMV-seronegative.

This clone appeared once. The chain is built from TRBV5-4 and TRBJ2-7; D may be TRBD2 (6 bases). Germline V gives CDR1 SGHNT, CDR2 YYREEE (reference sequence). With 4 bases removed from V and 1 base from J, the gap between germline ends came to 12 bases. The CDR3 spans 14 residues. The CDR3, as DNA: TGTGCCAGCAGCCAAGGGACTGGGTCCTACGAGCAGTACTTC. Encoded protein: CASSQGTGSYEQYF.

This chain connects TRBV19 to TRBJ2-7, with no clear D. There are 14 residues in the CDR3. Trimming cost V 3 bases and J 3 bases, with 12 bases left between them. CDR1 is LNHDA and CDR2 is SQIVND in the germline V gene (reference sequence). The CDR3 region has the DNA TGTGCCAGTAGTATCCGACAAAACCACTACGAGCAGTACTTC. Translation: CASSIRQNHYEQYF.

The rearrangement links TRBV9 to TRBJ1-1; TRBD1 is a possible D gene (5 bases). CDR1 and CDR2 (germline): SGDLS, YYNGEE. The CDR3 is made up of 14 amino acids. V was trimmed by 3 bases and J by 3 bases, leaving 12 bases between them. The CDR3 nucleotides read TGTGCCAGCAGCGGGGGGGGTAGACACACTGAAGCTTTCTTT. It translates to CASSGGGRHTEAFF.

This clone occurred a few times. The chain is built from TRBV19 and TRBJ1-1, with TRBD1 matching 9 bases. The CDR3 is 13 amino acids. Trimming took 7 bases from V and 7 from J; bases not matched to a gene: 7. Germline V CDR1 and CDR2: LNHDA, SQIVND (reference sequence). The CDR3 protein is CASTARQGGEAFF. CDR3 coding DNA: TGTGCCAGTACCGCCCGACAGGGGGGTGAAGCTTTCTTT.

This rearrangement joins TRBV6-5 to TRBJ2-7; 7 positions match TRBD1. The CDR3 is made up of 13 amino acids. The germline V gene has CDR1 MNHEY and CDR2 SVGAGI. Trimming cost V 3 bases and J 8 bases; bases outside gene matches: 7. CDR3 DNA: TGTGCCAGCAGTTATGGGGACAGAAGGCAGCAGTACTTC. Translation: CASSYGDRRQQYF.

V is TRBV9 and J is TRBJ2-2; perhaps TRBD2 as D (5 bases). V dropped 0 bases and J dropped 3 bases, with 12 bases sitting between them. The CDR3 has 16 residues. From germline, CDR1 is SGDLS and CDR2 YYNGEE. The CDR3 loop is CASSVVRGWDTGELFF. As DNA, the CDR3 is TGTGCCAGCAGCGTAGTTCGGGGATGGGACACCGGGGAGCTGTTTTTT. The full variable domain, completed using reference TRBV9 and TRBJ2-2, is DSGVTQTPKHLITATGQRVTLRCSPRSGDLSVYWYQQSLDQGLQFLIQYYNGEERAKGNILERFSAQQFPDLHSELNLSSLELGDSALYFCASSVVRGWDTGELFFGEGSRLTVL.

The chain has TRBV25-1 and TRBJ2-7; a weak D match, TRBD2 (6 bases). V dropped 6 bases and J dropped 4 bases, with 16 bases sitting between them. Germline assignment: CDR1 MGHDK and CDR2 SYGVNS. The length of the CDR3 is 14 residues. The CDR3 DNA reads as TGTGCCAGCAGACCGACGGGAGTAAGGTACGAGCAGTACTTC. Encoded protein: CASRPTGVRYEQYF.

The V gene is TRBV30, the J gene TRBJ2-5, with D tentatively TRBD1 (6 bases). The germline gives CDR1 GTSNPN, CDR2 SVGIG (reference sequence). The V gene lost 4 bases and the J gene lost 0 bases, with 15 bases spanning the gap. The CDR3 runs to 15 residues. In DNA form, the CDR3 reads TGTGCCTGGAAGGAACAGGGTGATGACCAAGAGACCCAGTACTTC. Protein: CAWKEQGDDQETQYF.

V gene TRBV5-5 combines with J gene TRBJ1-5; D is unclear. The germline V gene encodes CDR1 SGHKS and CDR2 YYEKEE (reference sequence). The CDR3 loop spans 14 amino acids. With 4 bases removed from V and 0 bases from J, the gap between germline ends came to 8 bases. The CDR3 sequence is CASSVEASNQPQHF. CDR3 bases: TGTGCCAGCAGCGTAGAGGCTAGCAATCAGCCCCAGCATTTT.

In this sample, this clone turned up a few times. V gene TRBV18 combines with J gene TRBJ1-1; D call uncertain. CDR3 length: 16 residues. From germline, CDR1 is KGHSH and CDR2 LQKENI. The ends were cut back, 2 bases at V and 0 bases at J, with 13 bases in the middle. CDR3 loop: CASSPVTENLNTEAFF. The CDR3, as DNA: TGTGCCAGCTCACCAGTCACAGAAAATTTGAACACTGAAGCTTTCTTT.

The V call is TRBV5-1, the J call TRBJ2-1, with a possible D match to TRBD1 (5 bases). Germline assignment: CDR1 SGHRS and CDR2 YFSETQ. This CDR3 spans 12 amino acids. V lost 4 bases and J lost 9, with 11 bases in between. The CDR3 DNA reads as TGCGCCAGCAGCCCGGAAGGGGTTGAGCAGTTCTTC. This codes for CASSPEGVEQFF.

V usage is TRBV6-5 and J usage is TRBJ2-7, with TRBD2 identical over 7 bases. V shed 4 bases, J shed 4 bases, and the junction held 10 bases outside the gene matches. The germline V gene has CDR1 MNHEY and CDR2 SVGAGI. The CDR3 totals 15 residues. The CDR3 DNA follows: TGTGCCAGCAGTTTGACCGGGGGGTTCCCATACGAGCAGTACTTC. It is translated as CASSLTGGFPYEQYF.

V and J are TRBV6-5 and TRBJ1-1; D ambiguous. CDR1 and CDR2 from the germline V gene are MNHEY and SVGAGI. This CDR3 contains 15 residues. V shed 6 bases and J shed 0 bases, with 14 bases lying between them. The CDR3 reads CASSQTGRMNTEAFF. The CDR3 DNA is TGTGCCAGCAGCCAAACGGGGAGGATGAACACTGAAGCTTTCTTT.

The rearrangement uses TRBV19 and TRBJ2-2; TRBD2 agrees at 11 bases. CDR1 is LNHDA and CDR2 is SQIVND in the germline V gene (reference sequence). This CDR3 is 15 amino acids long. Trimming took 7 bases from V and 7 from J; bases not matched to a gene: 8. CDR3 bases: TGTGCCAGTACCCGACTAGCGGGAACAATCGGGGAGCTGTTTTTT. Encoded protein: CASTRLAGTIGELFF.

The CDR3 is CASSLSLAGVETGELFF. CDR3 sequence (DNA): TGCGCCAGCAGCTTGTCGCTAGCGGGAGTGGAAACCGGGGAGCTGTTTTTT. The rearrangement links TRBV5-1 to TRBJ2-2; 10 bases agree with TRBD2. Germline V gene data show CDR1 as SGHRS and CDR2 as YFSETQ. CDR3 length: 17 amino acids. With 1 base clipped from V and 5 bases from J, the junction kept 8 bases outside the gene matches. The full variable domain, completed using reference TRBV5-1 and TRBJ2-2, is KAGVTQTPRYLIKTRGQQVTLSCSPISGHRSVSWYQQTPGQGLQFLFEYFSETQRNKGNFPGRFSGRQFSNSRSEMNVSTLELGDSALYLCASSLSLAGVETGELFFGEGSRLTVL.

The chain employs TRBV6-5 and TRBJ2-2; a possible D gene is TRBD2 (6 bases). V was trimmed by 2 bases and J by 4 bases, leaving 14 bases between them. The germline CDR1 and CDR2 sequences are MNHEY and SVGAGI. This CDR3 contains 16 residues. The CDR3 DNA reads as TGTGCCAGCAGTTACGGGGCGGGAAGAGGCACCGGGGAGCTGTTTTTT. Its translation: CASSYGAGRGTGELFF.

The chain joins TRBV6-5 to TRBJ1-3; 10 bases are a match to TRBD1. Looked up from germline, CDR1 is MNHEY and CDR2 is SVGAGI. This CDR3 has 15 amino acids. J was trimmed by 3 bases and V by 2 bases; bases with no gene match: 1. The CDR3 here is CASSYDRGHGNTIYF. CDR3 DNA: TGTGCCAGCAGTTACGACAGGGGGCATGGAAACACCATATATTTT.

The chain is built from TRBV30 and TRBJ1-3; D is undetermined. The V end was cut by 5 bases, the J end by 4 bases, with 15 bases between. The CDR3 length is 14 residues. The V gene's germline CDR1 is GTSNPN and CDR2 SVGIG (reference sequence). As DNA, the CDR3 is TGTGCCTGGGGGCCAGGTTTTGGAGGAAACACCATATATTTT. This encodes CAWGPGFGGNTIYF.

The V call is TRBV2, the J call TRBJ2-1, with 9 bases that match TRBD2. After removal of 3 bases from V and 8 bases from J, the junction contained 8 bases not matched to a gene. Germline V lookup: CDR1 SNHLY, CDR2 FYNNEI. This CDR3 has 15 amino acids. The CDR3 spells CASSDRREGGYEQFF. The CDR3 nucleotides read TGTGCCAGCAGTGACCGGCGGGAGGGCGGGTATGAGCAGTTCTTC.

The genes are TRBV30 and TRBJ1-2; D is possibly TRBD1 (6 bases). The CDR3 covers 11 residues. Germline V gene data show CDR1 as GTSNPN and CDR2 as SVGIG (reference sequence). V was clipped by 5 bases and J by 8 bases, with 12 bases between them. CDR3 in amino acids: CAWGGAKGYTF. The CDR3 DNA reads TGTGCCTGGGGGGGGGCGAAAGGCTACACCTTC.

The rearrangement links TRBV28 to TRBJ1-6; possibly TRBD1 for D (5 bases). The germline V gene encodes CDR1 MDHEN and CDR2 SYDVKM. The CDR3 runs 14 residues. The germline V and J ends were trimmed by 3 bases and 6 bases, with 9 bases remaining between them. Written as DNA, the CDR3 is TGTGCCAGCAGTTTTGGTAGGGGTAATTCACCCCTCCACTTT. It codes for CASSFGRGNSPLHF.

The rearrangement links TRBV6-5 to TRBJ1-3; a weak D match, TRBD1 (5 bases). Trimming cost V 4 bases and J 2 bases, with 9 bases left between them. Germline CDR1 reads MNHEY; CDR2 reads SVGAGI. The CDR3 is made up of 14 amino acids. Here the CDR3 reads CASSSGGTGNTIYF. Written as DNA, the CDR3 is TGTGCCAGCAGTTCCGGGGGGACTGGAAACACCATATATTTT.

CDR3: CASSGDGDNTEAFF. As DNA, the CDR3 is TGTGCCAGCAGTGGTGACGGAGATAACACTGAAGCTTTCTTT. The rearrangement uses TRBV27 and TRBJ1-1; D ambiguous. This CDR3 has 14 residues. Germline values: CDR1 MNHEY, CDR2 SMNVEV (reference sequence). V was trimmed by 5 bases and J by 2 bases, leaving 12 bases between them.

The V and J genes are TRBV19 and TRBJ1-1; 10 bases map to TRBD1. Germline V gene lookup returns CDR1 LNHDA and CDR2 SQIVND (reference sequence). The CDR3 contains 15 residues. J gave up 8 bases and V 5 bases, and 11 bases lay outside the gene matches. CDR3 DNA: TGTGCCAGTAGTGGGACAGGGGTGGGGTTCAACGAAGCTTTCTTT. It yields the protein CASSGTGVGFNEAFF.

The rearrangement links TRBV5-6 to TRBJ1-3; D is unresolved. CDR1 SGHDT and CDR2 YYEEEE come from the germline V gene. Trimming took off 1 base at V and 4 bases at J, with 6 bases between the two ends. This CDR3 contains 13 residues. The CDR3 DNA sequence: TGTGCCAGCAGCTTGCCTCTAGGAAACACCATATATTTT. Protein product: CASSLPLGNTIYF.

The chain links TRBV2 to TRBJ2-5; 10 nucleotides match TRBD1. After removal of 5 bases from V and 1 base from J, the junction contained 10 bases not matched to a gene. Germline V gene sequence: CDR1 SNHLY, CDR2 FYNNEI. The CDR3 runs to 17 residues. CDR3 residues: CASSTNPDRGLQETQYF. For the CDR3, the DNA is TGTGCCAGCAGTACTAATCCCGACAGGGGGCTCCAAGAGACCCAGTACTTC.

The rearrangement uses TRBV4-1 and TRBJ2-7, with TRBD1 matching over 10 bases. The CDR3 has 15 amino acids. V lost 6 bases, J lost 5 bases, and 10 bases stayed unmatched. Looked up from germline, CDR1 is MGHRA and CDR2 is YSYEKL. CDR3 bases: TGCGCCAGCAGTGCGCCAGGACAGGGGGTTGACGAGCAGTACTTC. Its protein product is CASSAPGQGVDEQYF.

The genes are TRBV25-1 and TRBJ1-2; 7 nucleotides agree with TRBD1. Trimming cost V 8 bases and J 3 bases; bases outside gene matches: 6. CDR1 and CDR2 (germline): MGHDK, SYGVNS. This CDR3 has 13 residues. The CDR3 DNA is TGTGCCAGCGGAACAGGGGACGACTATGGCTACACCTTC. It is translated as CASGTGDDYGYTF.